This T cell receptor (beta chain) is drawn from a study of T cell repertoires in cytomegalovirus infection. Study-level background: TCR beta signatures that were public indicated CMV infection and matching HLA type. Overall study findings and caveats: The ex vivo response showed dominance by HLA-C-restricted CMV-specific TCR beta clonotypes. Carriers of CMV and the relevant HLA type were discriminated by public TCR beta frequency.

Losses at the gene ends were 1 base for V and 1 base for J; bases not matched to a gene: 3. The germline V gene has CDR1 LGHNT and CDR2 FRNRAP. This CDR3 comprises 15 residues. At least ten counts were recorded for this clonotype. No antigen is known for it. MiXCR, applied by TCRdb to the reads, yields one record per CDR3 protein. The sample includes about 490,000 distinct CDR3 sequences, about 11% of them seen just once. The gene calls are TRBV12-5 and TRBJ1-1; the match to TRBD1 covers 7 bases. The specimen was PBMCs. This TCR was recovered from a human donor in good health (CMV status not recorded). Some clones in this sample may be carry-over from other donors' samples. The CDR3 region is CASGLGTGENTEAFF. The CDR3 coding sequence is TGTGCTAGTGGTTTGGGGACAGGAGAGAACACTGAAGCTTTCTTT.